The 25 T cell receptor beta chains in this list originate from one sample, sequenced in a study of OX40 agonist ivuxolimab in advanced cancers. Sequencing used immunoSEQ multiplex PCR; TCRdb keeps in-frame clones, though not all of them. Among about 99,000 clones listed, 94% were seen once. The sample consisted of CD4+ or CD8+ T cells sorted from blood, taken in a trial of the OX40 agonist ivuxolimab. Every receptor here comes from an adult with an advanced solid tumor such as melanoma, head and neck, liver or kidney cancer.

J is TRBJ2-1 and V is TRBV7-2; D possibly uses TRBD1 or TRBD2 (5 bases each). The CDR3 has 16 amino acids. Germline CDR1 and CDR2: SGHTA and FQGNSA. The V and J ends lost 2 bases and 7 bases respectively, with 18 bases between them. For the CDR3, the DNA is TGTGCCAGCAGCTTAAGCAGCGGTGGGGCGGTGAATGAGCAGTTCTTC. Protein product: CASSLSSGGAVNEQFF.

This chain connects TRBV7-3 to TRBJ1-2; D remains ambiguous. Trimming left V 2 bases short and J 6 bases short, with 7 bases between. CDR1 is SGHTA, CDR2 FQGTGA, per germline. The CDR3 runs to 12 residues. The CDR3 sequence: CASSLGADGYTF. The CDR3 nucleotides read TGTGCCAGCAGCTTAGGCGCGGATGGCTACACCTTC.

This chain uses TRBV6-5 with TRBJ1-2, with 9 bases lining up with TRBD1. The CDR3 contains 16 residues. CDR1 is MNHEY and CDR2 is SVGAGI in the germline V gene. V lost 6 bases and J lost 4; bases outside the gene matches: 12. The CDR3 DNA sequence: TGTGCCAGCAGCTACCGGGACAGGGAACTTGGCTATGGCTACACCTTC. Its protein product is CASSYRDRELGYGYTF.

The rearrangement joins TRBV7-2 to TRBJ2-5; 7 bases are a match to TRBD1. This CDR3 contains 14 residues. Germline CDR1 is SGHTA and CDR2 is FQGNSA. V was clipped by 6 bases and J by 1 base; unmatched bases: 5. CDR3 bases: TGTGCCAGCAGGAGGAACAGGGGCCAAGAGACCCAGTACTTC. It is translated as CASRRNRGQETQYF.

The chain is built from TRBV6-1 and TRBJ2-1, with 9 bases matching TRBD1. V gave up 6 bases and J gave up 1 base; unmatched junction bases: 7. This CDR3 spans 16 amino acids. Germline V CDR1 and CDR2: MNHNS, SASEGT. This CDR3 reads CASREQGAHSYNEQFF. The CDR3 nucleotides read TGTGCCAGCAGGGAACAGGGGGCGCATTCCTACAATGAGCAGTTCTTC.

J is TRBJ2-7 and V is TRBV9; 12 bases fit TRBD2. With 1 base clipped from V and 1 base from J, the junction kept 6 bases outside the gene matches. The CDR3 has 17 residues. The germline V gene has CDR1 SGDLS and CDR2 YYNGEE. The CDR3 DNA follows: TGTGCCAGCAGCGTATCCGCGACTAGCGGGAGTTCCTACGAGCAGTACTTC. Its translation: CASSVSATSGSSYEQYF.

This rearrangement joins TRBV14 to TRBJ2-7; 11 bases are a match to TRBD2. The trim removed 4 bases at V and 9 bases at J, leaving 14 bases unmatched. Germline loops: CDR1 SGHDN, CDR2 FVKESK. The CDR3 extends over 16 amino acids. The CDR3 reads CASSRGTGTSGVGQYF. In nucleotides, the CDR3 is TGTGCCAGCAGCCGAGGGACCGGGACTAGCGGTGTCGGGCAGTACTTC.

This clone was recorded only once. The V and J genes are TRBV6-4 and TRBJ2-3, with D possibly TRBD2 on 7 matching bases. The CDR3 is 15 residues long. The germline V gene has CDR1 MRHNA and CDR2 SNTAGT. Trimming took off 4 bases at V and 2 bases at J, with 13 bases between the two ends. In nucleotides, the CDR3 is TGTGCCAGCAGTGCGGGGGGCTTATACACAGATACGCAGTATTTT. This codes for CASSAGGLYTDTQYF.

The J gene is TRBJ1-1, the V gene TRBV11-3; weak D call: TRBD1 (5 bases). The germline V gene encodes CDR1 SGHNT and CDR2 YENEEA. The CDR3 covers 12 residues. V lost 8 bases to trimming and J lost 4 bases, with 11 bases between them. The CDR3 is CASEKGSTEAFF. The DNA of the CDR3 is TGTGCCAGCGAAAAGGGGAGCACTGAAGCTTTCTTT.

The gene calls are TRBV4-3 and TRBJ1-5; D gene ambiguous. CDR3 size: 14 residues. Germline CDR1 LGHNA, CDR2 YSLEER. Trimming pared 0 bases from V and 7 bases from J, leaving 10 bases between. CDR3 nucleotide sequence: TGCGCCAGCAGCCAAGATGCAGGAGGGCAGCCCCAGCATTTT. Its protein product is CASSQDAGGQPQHF.

The chain recombines TRBV30 with TRBJ2-7, with 8 bases lining up with TRBD2. This CDR3 comprises 12 residues. J gave up 3 bases and V 5 bases, and 3 bases lay outside the gene matches. Per germline, CDR1 GTSNPN and CDR2 SVGIG (reference sequence). The chain's CDR3 is CAWRAGVYEQYF. Here the CDR3 DNA reads TGTGCCTGGCGAGCGGGAGTCTACGAGCAGTACTTC.

This rearrangement joins TRBV18 to TRBJ1-5, with TRBD1 as a possible D gene (6 bases). Germline assignment: CDR1 KGHSH and CDR2 LQKENI. Deletions cut 3 bases from V and 5 bases from J, with 11 bases between. CDR3 length: 14 residues. Here the CDR3 reads CASSPRGGDQPQHF. CDR3 DNA sequence: TGTGCCAGCTCACCGAGGGGGGGGGATCAGCCCCAGCATTTT.

This chain connects TRBV14 to TRBJ2-3, with D maybe TRBD2 (6 bases). Germline CDR1 SGHDN, CDR2 FVKESK. V was pared by 4 bases and J by 1 base, with 18 bases between. The CDR3 runs to 17 residues. This CDR3 is CASSLLPTGVGTDTQYF. The CDR3 DNA is TGTGCCAGCAGCCTTCTACCTACGGGAGTGGGCACAGATACGCAGTATTTT.

The CDR3: CASTRAESNQPQHF. For the CDR3, the DNA is TGTGCCAGTACAAGGGCGGAGAGCAATCAGCCCCAGCATTTT. The chain is built from TRBV19 and TRBJ1-5, with unresolved D. Germline assignment: CDR1 LNHDA and CDR2 SQIVND (reference sequence). The CDR3 covers 14 residues. The ends were cut back, 7 bases at V and 1 base at J, with 11 bases in the middle.

This chain links TRBV4-2 with TRBJ2-3; 7 nucleotides align to TRBD2. The length of the CDR3 is 17 residues. Germline assignment: CDR1 LGHNA and CDR2 YNFKEQ. V lost 1 base to trimming and J lost 2 bases; unmatched junction nucleotides: 9. CDR3 nucleotide sequence: TGTGCCAGCAGCCAAGGATGGCTCGCGGGAGACACAGATACGCAGTATTTT. Its translation is CASSQGWLAGDTDTQYF.

V gene TRBV14 combines with J gene TRBJ2-7, with D perhaps TRBD2 (6 bases). This CDR3 comprises 18 residues. Trimming pared 4 bases from V and 1 base from J, leaving 23 bases between. The V gene's germline CDR1 is SGHDN and CDR2 FVKESK. The CDR3 sequence is CASSPTGLFHHPSYEQYF. In nucleotides, the CDR3 is TGTGCCAGCAGCCCAACCGGACTATTCCATCACCCTTCCTACGAGCAGTACTTC. Full variable domain (remainder filled in from reference TRBV14 and TRBJ2-7): EAGVTQFPSHSVIEKGQTVTLRCDPISGHDNLYWYRRVMGKEIKFLLHFVKESKQDESGMPNNRFLAERTGGTYSTLKVQPAELEDSGVYFCASSPTGLFHHPSYEQYFGPGTRLTVT.

This rearrangement joins TRBV10-3 to TRBJ2-4, with a possible D match to TRBD1 (5 bases). CDR3 size: 17 residues. Germline CDR1 reads ENHRY; CDR2 reads SYGVKD. The ends were cut back, 0 bases at V and 0 bases at J, with 12 bases in the middle. DNA of the CDR3: TGTGCCATCAGTGAGTCGGGGCTATTACTAGCCAAAAACATTCAGTACTTC. Protein product: CAISESGLLLAKNIQYF.

The rearrangement uses TRBV10-3 and TRBJ2-3; D might be TRBD2 (7 bases). The germline V gene encodes CDR1 ENHRY and CDR2 SYGVKD. V was clipped by 3 bases and J by 1 base, with 17 bases between them. CDR3 length: 17 residues. The CDR3 loop reads CAISEGRTRGRTDTQYF. CDR3 nucleotides: TGTGCCATCAGTGAAGGGCGAACGCGGGGGCGCACAGATACGCAGTATTTT.

This CDR3 reads CASSGGSTEAFF. The CDR3 DNA is TGTGCCAGCTCCGGGGGGAGCACTGAAGCTTTCTTT. The chain has TRBV7-2 and TRBJ1-1, with a weak D call TRBD1 (5 bases). Trimming removed 8 bases from V and 4 bases from J, with 11 bases in between. The CDR3 contains 12 residues. CDR1 SGHTA and CDR2 FQGNSA come from the germline V gene.

The chain couples TRBV11-3 to TRBJ1-3; D ambiguous. Trimming stripped 2 bases from V and 0 bases from J, with 8 bases between. Germline assignment: CDR1 SGHNT and CDR2 YENEEA. This CDR3 spans 15 amino acids. Here the CDR3 DNA reads TGTGCCAGCAGCTTACGGCAGGACTCTGGAAACACCATATATTTT. This sequence encodes CASSLRQDSGNTIYF.

This clone occurred once. The chain links TRBV9 to TRBJ2-5; TRBD2 aligns across 8 bases. Germline CDR1 and CDR2: SGDLS and YYNGEE. Unmatched junction bases numbered 6, after V lost 3 bases and J lost 5 bases. This CDR3 has 14 amino acids. The CDR3: CASSAGLAGETQYF. The CDR3 region has the DNA TGTGCCAGCAGCGCAGGACTAGCCGGGGAGACCCAGTACTTC. Full variable domain (rest looked up from reference TRBV9 and TRBJ2-5): DSGVTQTPKHLITATGQRVTLRCSPRSGDLSVYWYQQSLDQGLQFLIQYYNGEERAKGNILERFSAQQFPDLHSELNLSSLELGDSALYFCASSAGLAGETQYFGPGTRLLVL.

The chain couples TRBV15 to TRBJ2-2; 9 nucleotides match TRBD1. J was trimmed by 6 bases and V by 1 base; bases with no gene match: 3. CDR1 is LNHNV and CDR2 is YYDKDF in the germline V gene (reference sequence). There are 15 residues in the CDR3. The CDR3 is CATSRVGQGPGELFF. CDR3 in DNA: TGTGCCACCAGCAGAGTTGGACAGGGGCCCGGGGAGCTGTTTTTT.

This chain connects TRBV5-4 to TRBJ2-7; TRBD1 might be the D (5 bases). Deletions cut 4 bases from V and 2 bases from J, with 7 bases between. The CDR3 is 12 amino acids. Germline V CDR1 and CDR2: SGHNT, YYREEE (reference sequence). The CDR3 DNA reads as TGTGCCAGCAGCGTGGACACCTACGAGCAGTACTTC. Protein sequence: CASSVDTYEQYF.

This rearrangement joins TRBV7-8 to TRBJ2-1; possibly TRBD1 for D (6 bases). V was cut by 5 bases and J by 7 bases, with 12 bases left in between. The CDR3 has 13 amino acids. The germline CDR1 and CDR2 sequences are SGHVS and FQNEAQ. The CDR3 spells CASSQGRQNEQFF. CDR3 bases: TGTGCCAGCAGCCAGGGGCGGCAAAATGAGCAGTTCTTC.

The rearrangement joins TRBV19 to TRBJ2-1; D possibly corresponds to TRBD1 (6 bases). Germline V gives CDR1 LNHDA, CDR2 SQIVND (reference sequence). Trimming took 11 bases from V and 4 from J, leaving 18 bases between them. The CDR3 consists of 14 residues. CDR3 DNA: TGTGCCGTAGGATGGACAGACCTTTACAATGAGCAGTTCTTC. The encoded protein is CAVGWTDLYNEQFF.